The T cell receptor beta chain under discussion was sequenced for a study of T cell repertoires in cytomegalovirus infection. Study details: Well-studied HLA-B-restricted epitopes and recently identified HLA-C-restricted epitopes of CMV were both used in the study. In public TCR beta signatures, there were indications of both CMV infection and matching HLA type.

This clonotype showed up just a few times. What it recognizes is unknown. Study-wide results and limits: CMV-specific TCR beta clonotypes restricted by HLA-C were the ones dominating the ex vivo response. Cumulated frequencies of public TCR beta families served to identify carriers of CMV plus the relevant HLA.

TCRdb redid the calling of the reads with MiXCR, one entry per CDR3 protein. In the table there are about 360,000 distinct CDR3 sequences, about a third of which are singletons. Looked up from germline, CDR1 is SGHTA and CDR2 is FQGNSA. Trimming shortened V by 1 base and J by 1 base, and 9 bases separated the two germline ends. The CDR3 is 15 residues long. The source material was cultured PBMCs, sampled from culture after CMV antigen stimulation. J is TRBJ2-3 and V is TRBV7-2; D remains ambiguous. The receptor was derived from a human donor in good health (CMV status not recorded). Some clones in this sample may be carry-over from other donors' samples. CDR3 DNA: TGTGCCAGCAGCTTAGTGATAGGGCGCACAGATACGCAGTATTTT. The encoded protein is CASSLVIGRTDTQYF.